This T cell receptor beta chain appears in the sequencing data of a study of cytomegalovirus exposure and HLA in healthy donors. Study-wide context: Of the donors genotyped, 398 in all, 75% to 85% fell in the Caucasian-associated ancestry cluster.

Losses at the gene ends were 6 bases for V and 5 bases for J; bases not matched to a gene: 11. The CDR3 is 16 residues long. Germline assignment: CDR1 MDHEN and CDR2 SYDVKM. Both 60 Vbeta primers and 13 Jbeta primers went into the PCR. Profiling relied on immunoSEQ multiplex PCR, and the TCRdb table lists in-frame clones only, not all of them. The repertoire holds more than 150,000 clones, with roughly four fifths as singletons. This chain joins TRBV28 and TRBJ2-1, with 9 bases fitting TRBD2. The sequence came from a man in his fifties in good health and CMV-seronegative. The specimen sequenced was PBMCs. The CDR3 protein is CASSPLSSGNNNEQFF. CDR3 sequence (DNA): TGTGCCAGCAGCCCCTTGTCTAGCGGGAATAACAATGAGCAGTTCTTC.